What follows describes a single T cell receptor beta chain. Its antigen is undetermined. This entry is derived from a study of cytomegalovirus exposure and HLA in healthy donors. Study results and caveats: TCR beta sequences numbering fewer than 20,000 were associated with HLA alleles at 0.05 false discovery rate in a later analysis. Links to common viral pathogens appeared, in a later analysis, for several of the most significant clusters.

In the PCR, 60 Vbeta and 13 Jbeta primers were used. The protocol was immunoSEQ multiplex PCR, while the TCRdb copy is restricted to in-frame clones and leaves out a portion. This table lists approximately 30,000 clones. CDR1 and CDR2 (germline): MNHNY, SVGAGI (reference sequence). V dropped 6 bases and J dropped 11 bases, with 19 bases sitting between them. CDR3 length: 13 residues. The sequenced sample was PBMCs. The source of this sequence is a woman aged 40 to 50 in good health and CMV-seropositive. This sequence joins TRBV6-6 and TRBJ1-1; perhaps TRBD1 as D (5 bases). The DNA for the CDR3 is TGTGCCAGCAGAGAGCAGGGTTGGGATGGGGCTTTCTTT. It codes for CASREQGWDGAFF.